This T cell receptor (beta chain) stems from a study of cytomegalovirus exposure and HLA in healthy donors. It was with 60 Vbeta and 13 Jbeta primers that the PCR ran. As originally analysed: A later analysis counted about 80 million unique TCR beta chains, about 11 million shared. Profiling relied on immunoSEQ multiplex PCR, and the TCRdb table lists in-frame clones only, not all of them. V, J and clone size derive from that table, while D and trimming were established from the DNA sequence. The sample contains 100,000 to 120,000 clones, approximately 82% of which appear only once. Donors were nominally healthy when sampled, though unrecorded immune exposures were likely. The TCR was taken from a man aged 25 to 45 in good health and CMV-seropositive. Sequencing was done on a sample of PBMCs.

CDR3 coding DNA: TGTGCCAGTAACCAGGGTATCACAGATACGCAGTATTTT. This translates into CASNQGITDTQYF. The chain joins TRBV30 to TRBJ2-3, with D perhaps TRBD1 (5 bases). Trimming removed 8 bases at V and 2 bases at J, with 14 bases between. The CDR3 consists of 13 residues. CDR1 is GTSNPN, CDR2 SVGIG, per germline (reference sequence).